The clone carrying this T cell receptor beta chain was picked up a small number of times. Measured with immunoSEQ multiplex PCR; TCRdb has only the in-frame clones, and not every one. In the table there are 300,000 to 450,000 clones, roughly 85% of which are singletons. The CDR3 covers 14 residues. The germline V gene has CDR1 GTSNPN and CDR2 SVGIG (reference sequence). V was cut by 4 bases and J by 4 bases, with 16 bases left in between. This record belongs to a study of blood T cell repertoires in COVID-19. Across the study: The United States, Italy and Spain provided the acute and convalescent COVID-19 samples.

J is TRBJ1-2 and V is TRBV30, with D possibly matching TRBD1 (6 bases). Input material: peripheral blood. The sequence was collected from a woman between 18 and 29 years old with acute or convalescent COVID-19. The CDR3 spells CAWTPLGARYGYTF. The CDR3 bases are TGTGCCTGGACCCCATTGGGGGCGCGCTATGGCTACACCTTC.